The 20 T cell receptor beta chains below all came from one sample that was sequenced in a study of T cell responses to AZD1222 COVID-19 vaccine. Data came from immunoSEQ multiplex PCR; TCRdb stores just in-frame clones and leaves some out. The sample records about 180,000 clones, about 91% being singletons. The input for sequencing was peripheral blood, taken on day 0 of AZD1222 vaccination. The receptors were sampled from an adult in good health.

Here the CDR3 DNA reads TGTGCCAGCAGTTACAACGACAGGCCTGGCTACACCTTC. It translates to CASSYNDRPGYTF. The rearrangement links TRBV6-2 or TRBV6-3 to TRBJ1-2, with D possibly TRBD1 on 6 matching bases. The V gene's germline CDR1 is MNHEY and CDR2 SVGEGT. Trimming cost V 2 bases and J 7 bases, with 11 bases left between them. The CDR3 has 13 residues.

The rearrangement uses TRBV6-4 and TRBJ2-3, with D perhaps given as TRBD1 or TRBD2 (5 bases each). The CDR3 consists of 13 residues. Trimming left V 6 bases short and J 3 bases short, with 10 bases between. CDR1 is MRHNA and CDR2 is SNTAGT in the germline V gene. The CDR3 nucleotides are TGTGCCAGCAGCGGAGAGGGGACAGATACGCAGTATTTT. It translates to CASSGEGTDTQYF.

This chain links TRBV7-9 with TRBJ2-3; D remains unclear. There are 12 residues in the CDR3. Deletions cut 5 bases from V and 4 bases from J, with 7 bases between. Germline lookup yields CDR1 SEHNR and CDR2 FQNEAQ (reference sequence). CDR3 nucleotides: TGTGCCAGCAGCCCCCAGCCAGATACGCAGTATTTT. It yields the protein CASSPQPDTQYF.

V gene TRBV28 combines with J gene TRBJ1-2; the D gene is possibly TRBD1 (5 bases). The V gene lost 6 bases and the J gene lost 0 bases, with 11 bases spanning the gap. This CDR3 is 14 amino acids long. Germline V CDR1 and CDR2: MDHEN, SYDVKM. The CDR3 DNA reads as TGTGCCAGCAGGGAAGGGGTAGCTAACTATGGCTACACCTTC. Translating gives CASREGVANYGYTF.

The gene calls are TRBV5-1 and TRBJ2-3; 11 bases fit TRBD2. The length of the CDR3 is 18 residues. The germline gives CDR1 SGHRS, CDR2 YFSETQ. The junction had 11 bases not matched to a gene; V was cut back by 3 bases and J by 2 bases. The CDR3 nucleotides read TGCGCCAGCAGCTGGGACCCTACGACTAGCGGGGTCACAGATACGCAGTATTTT. Amino acid sequence: CASSWDPTTSGVTDTQYF.

The rearrangement uses TRBV7-2 and TRBJ1-4; tentative D call: TRBD1 (6 bases). Germline CDR1 and CDR2: SGHTA and FQGNSA. This CDR3 region has 14 residues. V was shortened by 0 bases and J by 7 bases, with 9 bases between the two germline ends. The CDR3 is CASSLAGQFEKLFF. The CDR3 DNA reads as TGTGCCAGCAGCTTAGCCGGACAGTTTGAAAAACTGTTTTTT.

The chain is built from TRBV21-1 and TRBJ1-1; the DNA was not used to check the table's D call, TRBD1. TRBV21-1 constitutes a pseudogene. The CDR3 is made up of 18 amino acids. CDR3 sequence reads: CASSTPRQGAFPSTEAFF. CDR3 coding DNA: TGTGCCAGCAGCACACCCAGACAGGGCGCTTTCCCCAGCACTGAAGCTTTCTTT.

In its sample, this clone was seen once. The V call is TRBV7-9, the J call TRBJ2-5, with 8 bases fitting TRBD2. Germline lookup yields CDR1 SEHNR and CDR2 FQNEAQ (reference sequence). The CDR3 is made up of 16 amino acids. The ends lost 5 bases at V and 4 bases at J; junction bases unmatched: 12. In DNA form, the CDR3 reads TGTGCCAGCAGCCCTCCCGGCGGGGCGGGGGGAGAGACCCAGTACTTC. Protein product: CASSPPGGAGGETQYF.

The chain combines TRBV12-3 or TRBV12-4 with TRBJ1-1, with D maybe TRBD1 (5 bases). The CDR3 loop spans 13 amino acids. V was clipped by 3 bases and J by 11 bases, with 16 bases between them. The CDR3 sequence: CASSFGGSRGAFF. DNA for the CDR3: TGTGCCAGCAGTTTTGGGGGTAGTCGGGGCGCTTTCTTT.

This chain connects TRBV9 to TRBJ1-2, with a possible D match to TRBD1 (5 bases). This CDR3 has 16 residues. Germline CDR1 and CDR2: SGDLS and YYNGEE. V was shortened by 0 bases and J by 1 base, with 13 bases between the two germline ends. The CDR3 protein is CASSVGGDALNYGYTF. The CDR3 region has the DNA TGTGCCAGCAGCGTAGGAGGGGACGCTCTTAACTATGGCTACACCTTC.

This clone has a handful of counts. The V gene is TRBV18, the J gene TRBJ1-2; D remains unclear. V lost 2 bases and J lost 8, with 15 bases in between. Germline V gene data show CDR1 as KGHSH and CDR2 as LQKENI. This CDR3 is built from 14 residues. In DNA form, the CDR3 reads TGTGCCAGCTCACCAAGGGCAGGCTCCTGGGGCTACACCTTC. Its protein is CASSPRAGSWGYTF.

The chain recombines TRBV7-9 with TRBJ1-1, with 7 bases that match TRBD1. V shed 4 bases and J 1 base; nucleotides not matched to a gene: 15. The CDR3 contains 18 residues. Germline V lookup: CDR1 SEHNR, CDR2 FQNEAQ (reference sequence). The CDR3 DNA reads as TGTGCCAGCAGCTCCCCCAGGGACAGAGATTTACCGAACACTGAAGCTTTCTTT. This codes for CASSSPRDRDLPNTEAFF.

This clone came up once. The chain employs TRBV28 and TRBJ1-4; D not resolved. From germline, CDR1 is MDHEN and CDR2 SYDVKM. The CDR3 has 13 residues. The V and J ends lost 10 bases and 7 bases respectively, with 16 bases between them. In nucleotides, the CDR3 is TGTGCCACCAGCGGGCAGTGGCGTGAAAAACTGTTTTTT. The encoded protein is CATSGQWREKLFF.

The chain joins TRBV12-3 or TRBV12-4 to TRBJ2-5, with D unresolved. The CDR3 consists of 13 residues. V dropped 3 bases and J dropped 2 bases, with 7 bases sitting between them. For the CDR3, the DNA is TGTGCCAGCAGTTTCATTGTACAAGAGACCCAGTACTTC. Translated: CASSFIVQETQYF.

DNA for the CDR3: TGTGCCAGCAGCAGCGACAGGACGGCTGGAAACACCATATATTTT. This encodes CASSSDRTAGNTIYF. The V and J genes are TRBV28 and TRBJ1-3, with D perhaps TRBD1 (6 bases). The CDR3 has 15 residues. V lost 6 bases and J lost 2, with 14 bases in between. The germline V gene has CDR1 MDHEN and CDR2 SYDVKM.

V and J are TRBV6-6 and TRBJ1-1; a weak D match, TRBD1 (6 bases). The CDR3 runs 18 residues. Deletions cut 5 bases from V and 1 base from J, with 23 bases between. CDR1 and CDR2 (germline): MNHNY, SVGAGI (reference sequence). In DNA, the CDR3 is TGTGCCAGCAGTCCAACGGGCGCGAAGCGGGGGCGGAACACTGAAGCTTTCTTT. Encoded protein: CASSPTGAKRGRNTEAFF.

This rearrangement joins TRBV6-6 to TRBJ1-5, with TRBD1 matching over 9 bases. The germline CDR1 and CDR2 sequences are MNHNY and SVGAGI (reference sequence). V gave up 6 bases and J gave up 1 base; unmatched junction bases: 19. CDR3 length: 20 residues. The CDR3 region has the DNA TGTGCCAGCAGCTCCAAAACTACCGGGACAGGGACGTGGAGCAATCAGCCCCAGCATTTT. As protein: CASSSKTTGTGTWSNQPQHF.

J is TRBJ1-4 and V is TRBV2, with 7 bases lining up with TRBD1. V trimming: 6 bases; J trimming: 8 bases; junction bases outside the gene matches: 9. This CDR3 comprises 14 residues. The germline CDR1 and CDR2 sequences are SNHLY and FYNNEI. The CDR3, as DNA: TGTGCCAGCAGCTTACAGGGGAGCCAAGAAAAACTGTTTTTT. This sequence encodes CASSLQGSQEKLFF.

Concerning this clone itself: The sample carries other DNA sequences with the same CDR3. The V and J genes are TRBV27 and TRBJ2-7; D perhaps matches TRBD2 (7 bases). Per germline, CDR1 MNHEY and CDR2 SMNVEV (reference sequence). This CDR3 is 15 amino acids long. The V gene lost 0 bases and the J gene lost 0 bases, with 9 bases spanning the gap. The CDR3 reads CASSLSGGGSYEQYF. CDR3 sequence (DNA): TGTGCCAGCAGTTTATCGGGAGGGGGCTCCTACGAGCAGTACTTC.

This clone turned up a few times. The rearrangement joins TRBV6-5 to TRBJ1-5; D call uncertain. The CDR3 is 13 residues long. CDR1 is MNHEY, CDR2 SVGAGI, per germline. Trimming pared 2 bases from V and 1 base from J, leaving 3 bases between. This CDR3 reads CASSYDSNQPQHF. The DNA for the CDR3 is TGTGCCAGCAGTTACGACAGCAATCAGCCCCAGCATTTT.